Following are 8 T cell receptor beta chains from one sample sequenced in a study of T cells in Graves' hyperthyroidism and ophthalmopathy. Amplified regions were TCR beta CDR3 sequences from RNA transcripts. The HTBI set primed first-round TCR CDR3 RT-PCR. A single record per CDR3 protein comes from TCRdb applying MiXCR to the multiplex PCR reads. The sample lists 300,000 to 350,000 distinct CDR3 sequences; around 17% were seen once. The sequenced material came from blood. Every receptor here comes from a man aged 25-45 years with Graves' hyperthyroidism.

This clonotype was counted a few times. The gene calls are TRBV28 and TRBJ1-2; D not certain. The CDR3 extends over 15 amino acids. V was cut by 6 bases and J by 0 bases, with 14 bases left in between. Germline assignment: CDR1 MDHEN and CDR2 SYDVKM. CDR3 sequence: CASSSPGDANYGYTF. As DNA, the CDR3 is TGTGCCAGCAGCTCCCCGGGAGATGCTAACTATGGCTACACCTTC.

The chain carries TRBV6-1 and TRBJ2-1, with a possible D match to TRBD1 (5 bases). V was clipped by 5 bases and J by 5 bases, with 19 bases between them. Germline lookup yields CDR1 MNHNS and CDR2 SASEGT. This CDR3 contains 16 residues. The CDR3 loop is CASSQYRTRGHNEQFF. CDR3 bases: TGTGCCAGCAGTCAATATAGGACAAGAGGACACAATGAGCAGTTCTTC.

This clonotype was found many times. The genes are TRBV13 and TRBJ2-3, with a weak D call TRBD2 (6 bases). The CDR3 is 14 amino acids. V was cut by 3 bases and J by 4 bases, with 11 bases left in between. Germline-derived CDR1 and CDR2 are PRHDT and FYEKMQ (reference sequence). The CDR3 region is CASSLEGVADTQYF. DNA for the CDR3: TGTGCCAGCAGCTTGGAGGGAGTGGCAGATACGCAGTATTTT.

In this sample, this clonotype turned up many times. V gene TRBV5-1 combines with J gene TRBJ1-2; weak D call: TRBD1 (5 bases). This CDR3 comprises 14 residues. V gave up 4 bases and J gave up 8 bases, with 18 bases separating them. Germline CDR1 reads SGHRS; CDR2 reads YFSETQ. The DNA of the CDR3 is TGCGCCAGCAGCCCGGATGAGGGGCGCGGGGGCTACACCTTC. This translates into CASSPDEGRGGYTF.

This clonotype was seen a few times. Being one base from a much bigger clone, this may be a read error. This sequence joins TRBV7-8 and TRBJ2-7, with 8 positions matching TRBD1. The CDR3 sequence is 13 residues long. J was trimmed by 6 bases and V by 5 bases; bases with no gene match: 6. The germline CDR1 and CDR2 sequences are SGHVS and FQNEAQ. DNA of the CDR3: TGTGCCAGCAGCCGTAAGGGGACAGGCGAGCAGTACTTC. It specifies CASSRKGTGEQYF. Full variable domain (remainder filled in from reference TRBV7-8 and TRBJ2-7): GAGVSQSPRYKVAKRGQDVALRCDPISGHVSLFWYQQALGQGPEFLTYFQNEAQLDKSGLPSDRFFAERPEGSVSTLKIQRTQQEDSAVYLCASSRKGTGEQYFGPGTRLTVT.

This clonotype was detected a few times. The CDR3 loop is CASSQTTEGEETQYF. CDR3 coding DNA: TGCGCCAGCAGCCAGACAACAGAGGGTGAGGAGACCCAGTACTTC. The rearrangement links TRBV4-1 to TRBJ2-5; D possibly corresponds to TRBD2 (5 bases). The CDR3 length is 15 residues. CDR1 is MGHRA, CDR2 YSYEKL, per germline. Trimming took off 3 bases at V and 5 bases at J, with 16 bases between the two ends.

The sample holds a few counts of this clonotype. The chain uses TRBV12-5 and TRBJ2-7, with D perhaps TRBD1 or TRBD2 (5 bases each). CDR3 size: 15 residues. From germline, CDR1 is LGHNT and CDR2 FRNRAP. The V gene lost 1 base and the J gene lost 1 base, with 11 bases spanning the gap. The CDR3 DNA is TGTGCTAGTGGTTTGGACGGGACGGTGTCCTACGAGCAGTACTTC. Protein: CASGLDGTVSYEQYF.

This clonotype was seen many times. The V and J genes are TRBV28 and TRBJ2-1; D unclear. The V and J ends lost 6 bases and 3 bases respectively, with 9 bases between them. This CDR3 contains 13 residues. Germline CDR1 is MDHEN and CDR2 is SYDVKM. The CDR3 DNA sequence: TGTGCCAGCAGGTGGCAGGACTACAATGAGCAGTTCTTC. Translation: CASRWQDYNEQFF.